These 20 T cell receptor beta chains were all obtained from the same sample, sequenced in a study of CD8+ T cells in alopecia areata. The sequencing template was cDNA reverse transcribed from extracted RNA. Assay used: immunoSEQ multiplex PCR; TCRdb lists only in-frame clones, some missing. The table lists fewer than 150,000 clones, around four fifths of them singletons, with around 25% in the top ten. Stated treatment: oral pan-JAK inhibitor, 5-10 mg twice daily. The sequencing used CD8+ T cells sorted from blood, collected at week 4, from a patient treated with tofacitinib. The receptors here all came from a human donor with alopecia areata.

The chain employs TRBV27 and TRBJ2-7; TRBD1 is a possible D gene (5 bases). V was cut by 3 bases and J by 3 bases, with 9 bases left in between. CDR1 is MNHEY and CDR2 is SMNVEV in the germline V gene (reference sequence). The CDR3 has 13 amino acids. CDR3 DNA sequence: TGTGCCAGCAGTTTTCGACAGAGCTACGAGCAGTACTTC. Residues: CASSFRQSYEQYF.

This clone has just a few counts. V and J are TRBV4-1 and TRBJ2-4; no clear D. CDR3 length equals 16 residues. CDR1 and CDR2 (germline): MGHRA, YSYEKL. V lost 0 bases, J lost 0 bases, and 9 bases lay in between. DNA of the CDR3: TGCGCCAGCAGCCAAGATCCGAGAGTAGCCAAAAACATTCAGTACTTC. This gives the protein CASSQDPRVAKNIQYF.

This chain uses TRBV7-9 with TRBJ2-5; D may be TRBD1 (5 bases). The CDR3 runs 14 residues. Trimming pared 4 bases from V and 5 bases from J, leaving 14 bases between. The germline V gene encodes CDR1 SEHNR and CDR2 FQNEAQ (reference sequence). The DNA for the CDR3 is TGTGCCAGCAGCTCCCCAGGGCACGCGGAGACCCAGTACTTC. This encodes CASSSPGHAETQYF.

In its sample, this clone was seen a few times. At the DNA level, this CDR3 is encoded by other sequences in the same sample as well. The rearrangement links TRBV29-1 to TRBJ2-1; 7 bases match TRBD2. The CDR3 consists of 16 residues. The trim removed 0 bases at V and 3 bases at J, leaving 8 bases unmatched. Germline V gene data show CDR1 as SQVTM and CDR2 as ANQGSEA. Here the CDR3 reads CSVEDRGVSIYNEQFF. The CDR3 region has the DNA TGCAGCGTTGAAGACCGGGGGGTTAGTATCTACAATGAGCAGTTCTTC.

The chain is built from TRBV25-1 and TRBJ2-5; D may be TRBD1 or TRBD2 (6 bases each). With 4 bases removed from V and 2 bases from J, the gap between germline ends came to 11 bases. CDR1 MGHDK and CDR2 SYGVNS come from the germline V gene. This CDR3 contains 14 residues. CDR3 sequence reads: CASSVGGPQETQYF. Here the CDR3 DNA reads TGTGCCAGCAGTGTAGGGGGGCCGCAAGAGACCCAGTACTTC.

The chain is built from TRBV7-6 and TRBJ2-5; D is uncertain. Germline CDR1 and CDR2: SGHVS and FNYEAQ. V lost 1 base and J lost 1, with 10 bases in between. The CDR3 is 15 residues long. In nucleotides, the CDR3 is TGTGCCAGCAGCTTAGAATTAAGACGCCAAGAGACCCAGTACTTC. This encodes CASSLELRRQETQYF.

This clone was recorded once. The chain couples TRBV7-9 to TRBJ2-7, with TRBD1 matching over 8 bases. Trimming took 2 bases from V and 2 from J; bases not matched to a gene: 11. This CDR3 comprises 17 residues. Looked up from germline, CDR1 is SEHNR and CDR2 is FQNEAQ (reference sequence). The CDR3 loop reads CASSLFGTGPKTYEQYF. The DNA of the CDR3 is TGTGCCAGCAGCTTATTTGGGACAGGCCCGAAAACCTACGAGCAGTACTTC.

In its sample, this clone was seen a few times. V usage is TRBV7-9 and J usage is TRBJ2-7; D possibly corresponds to TRBD1 (6 bases). This CDR3 has 15 amino acids. The germline CDR1 and CDR2 sequences are SEHNR and FQNEAQ (reference sequence). V was cut by 1 base and J by 3 bases, with 13 bases left in between. CDR3 amino acids: CASSLGTVFGYEQYF. In DNA form, the CDR3 reads TGTGCCAGCAGCTTAGGGACAGTCTTTGGCTACGAGCAGTACTTC. Looking up the rest from reference TRBV7-9 and TRBJ2-7 gives the full variable domain: DTGVSQNPRHKITKRGQNVTFRCDPISEHNRLYWYRQTLGQGPEFLTYFQNEAQLEKSRLLSDRFSAERPKGSFSTLEIQRTEQGDSAMYLCASSLGTVFGYEQYFGPGTRLTVT.

The chain has TRBV4-3 and TRBJ1-2; D gene uncertain. V was shortened by 3 bases and J by 4 bases, with 9 bases between the two germline ends. Germline V gene lookup returns CDR1 LGHNA and CDR2 YSLEER. The CDR3 totals 13 residues. DNA of the CDR3: TGCGCCAGCAGCCACCTGGACGGCTATGGCTACACCTTC. It specifies CASSHLDGYGYTF.

V and J are TRBV5-4 and TRBJ2-3; TRBD2 matches at 8 bases. V trimming: 4 bases; J trimming: 2 bases; junction bases outside the gene matches: 9. CDR3 length: 16 amino acids. CDR1 and CDR2 (germline): SGHNT, YYREEE (reference sequence). CDR3 nucleotides: TGTGCCAGCAGCCCCCAGGGTAGCGGGGCCACAGATACGCAGTATTTT. It codes for CASSPQGSGATDTQYF.

The sample holds a few counts of this clone. This sequence joins TRBV2 and TRBJ1-3; TRBD1 matches 7 bases. The V and J ends lost 10 bases and 2 bases, in that order; junction bases with no gene match: 5. This CDR3 has 13 amino acids. The germline V gene encodes CDR1 SNHLY and CDR2 FYNNEI. CDR3: CATIRGTGNTIYF. CDR3 bases: TGTGCCACCATCAGGGGGACTGGAAACACCATATATTTT.

The genes are TRBV4-3 and TRBJ2-3; D may be TRBD2 (5 bases). CDR1 and CDR2 (germline): LGHNA, YSLEER. The V end lost 4 bases, the J end lost 6 bases, and 17 bases lay between the germline ends. The CDR3 length is 15 residues. The DNA of the CDR3 is TGCGCCAGCAGCCCCGGACTTCAAGTTTTTGATACGCAGTATTTT. The encoded protein is CASSPGLQVFDTQYF.

This chain links TRBV4-2 with TRBJ2-7; 7 bases line up with TRBD1. Germline assignment: CDR1 LGHNA and CDR2 YNFKEQ. The J segment lost 1 base and the V segment lost 4 bases, leaving 1 base of the junction unmatched. The CDR3 consists of 13 residues. The CDR3 bases are TGTGCCAGCAGCCGGGGACAGTCCTACGAGCAGTACTTC. Its protein is CASSRGQSYEQYF.

The genes are TRBV4-1 and TRBJ2-7; no clear D. CDR3 size: 16 residues. V gave up 1 base and J gave up 0 bases, with 13 bases separating them. Germline CDR1 reads MGHRA; CDR2 reads YSYEKL. CDR3 coding DNA: TGCGCCAGCAGCCAAGTCCCCGACACCAGCTCCTACGAGCAGTACTTC. Its protein product is CASSQVPDTSSYEQYF.

The CDR3 spells CASSPTVGAKDRNEQFF. CDR3 DNA sequence: TGTGCCAGCAGTCCTACAGTAGGGGCAAAGGACCGCAATGAGCAGTTCTTC. The chain is built from TRBV28 and TRBJ2-1; weak D call: TRBD1 (5 bases). Germline values: CDR1 MDHEN, CDR2 SYDVKM. Trimming left V 5 bases short and J 6 bases short, with 23 bases between. CDR3 length: 17 residues.

The chain couples TRBV5-4 to TRBJ2-4; 7 bases match TRBD2. The J segment lost 2 bases and the V segment lost 2 bases, leaving 4 bases of the junction unmatched. There are 15 residues in the CDR3. Germline V gives CDR1 SGHNT, CDR2 YYREEE (reference sequence). The CDR3 sequence: CASSFPGGTKNIQYF. The CDR3 nucleotides are TGTGCCAGCAGCTTTCCGGGGGGTACCAAAAACATTCAGTACTTC.

The chain links TRBV10-3 to TRBJ2-3, with D perhaps matching TRBD1 or TRBD2 (6 bases each). This CDR3 is built from 17 residues. Per germline, CDR1 ENHRY and CDR2 SYGVKD. V lost 3 bases to trimming and J lost 2 bases, with 18 bases between them. CDR3 residues: CAISDLEGGDITDTQYF. DNA for the CDR3: TGTGCCATCAGTGATCTTGAGGGGGGAGATATCACAGATACGCAGTATTTT.

This chain joins TRBV7-9 and TRBJ2-1; 7 bases fit TRBD1. Germline V gives CDR1 SEHNR, CDR2 FQNEAQ (reference sequence). The CDR3 runs to 15 residues. Trimming took 4 bases from V and 6 from J; bases not matched to a gene: 9. The CDR3 coding sequence is TGTGCCAGCAGCTACTCCGGGACAGAACCCAATGAGCAGTTCTTC. It translates to CASSYSGTEPNEQFF. The whole variable domain, filled in from reference TRBV7-9 and TRBJ2-1, reads DTGVSQNPRHKITKRGQNVTFRCDPISEHNRLYWYRQTLGQGPEFLTYFQNEAQLEKSRLLSDRFSAERPKGSFSTLEIQRTEQGDSAMYLCASSYSGTEPNEQFFGPGTRLTVL.

The CDR3 DNA reads as TGTGCCAGCAGCTTAGACAATTCACCCCTCCACTTT. This translates into CASSLDNSPLHF. The chain combines TRBV7-2 with TRBJ1-6; D unclear. Trimming left V 1 base short and J 7 bases short, with 2 bases between. Germline values: CDR1 SGHTA, CDR2 FQGNSA. The CDR3 covers 12 residues.

This clone was picked up one time. The gene calls are TRBV14 and TRBJ1-5, with D possibly TRBD1 on 5 matching bases. The CDR3 runs to 14 residues. Germline V gene lookup returns CDR1 SGHDN and CDR2 FVKESK. Trimming stripped 3 bases from V and 7 bases from J, with 13 bases between. The CDR3 here is CASSHGGLGQPQHF. In nucleotides, the CDR3 is TGTGCCAGCAGCCATGGGGGTTTAGGGCAGCCCCAGCATTTT.